One and the same sample provided the 9 T cell receptor beta chains below, sequenced in a study of molecular identifiers for immune sequencing clone quantification. TCRdb re-called the PCR reads through MiXCR, storing one row per CDR3 protein. Of about 510,000 distinct CDR3 sequences listed, over 20% were seen once; the top ten hold roughly 0.81%. Specimen: naive CD8+ T cells from blood, with Jurkat cell RNA spiked in. Subset here: FACS-sorted CD8+CD4-CCR7+CD45RA+ naive T cells. These receptor sequences come from a human donor in good health. Some libraries in this study had Jurkat cell RNA spiked in.

The V and J genes are TRBV27 and TRBJ2-1; 10 bases line up with TRBD1. The length of the CDR3 is 15 residues. The V gene's germline CDR1 is MNHEY and CDR2 SMNVEV (reference sequence). V was pared by 5 bases and J by 8 bases, with 9 bases of the junction left unmatched. This CDR3 is CASSIFDRGQDEQFF. CDR3 DNA: TGTGCCAGCAGTATCTTTGACAGGGGGCAGGATGAGCAGTTCTTC.

Many counts were recorded for this clonotype. The J gene is TRBJ2-3, the V gene TRBV12-3 or TRBV12-4; 10 bases line up with TRBD2. There are 16 residues in the CDR3. The V gene end was trimmed by 7 bases and the J gene end by 3 bases; junction bases not matched to a gene: 10. In DNA, the CDR3 is TGTGCCAGCACCGAAAGGAGCGGGGGGGAAACAGATACGCAGTATTTT. It yields the protein CASTERSGGETDTQYF.

This clonotype was counted at least ten times. The rearrangement joins TRBV7-9 to TRBJ2-5; D gene uncertain. V shed 2 bases and J shed 2 bases, with 15 bases lying between them. CDR3 length: 16 amino acids. CDR1 is SEHNR and CDR2 is FQNEAQ in the germline V gene (reference sequence). The CDR3 nucleotides read TGTGCCAGCAGCTTATCCCCCGGGCTGGGGCAAGAGACCCAGTACTTC. Encoded protein: CASSLSPGLGQETQYF.

This clonotype turned up a few times. V gene TRBV19 combines with J gene TRBJ2-1; 11 positions agree with TRBD2. The length of the CDR3 is 14 residues. V dropped 7 bases and J dropped 2; count of bases not matched to a gene: 1. CDR1 LNHDA and CDR2 SQIVND come from the germline V gene (reference sequence). CDR3 sequence (DNA): TGTGCCAGTAAGGGACTAGCGGCCTACAATGAGCAGTTCTTC. Translation: CASKGLAAYNEQFF.

This clonotype was observed many times. The rearrangement joins TRBV10-2 to TRBJ1-1; D remains unclear. CDR3 length equals 13 residues. The V and J ends lost 3 bases and 7 bases respectively, with 12 bases between them. Germline lookup yields CDR1 WSHSY and CDR2 SAAADI. The CDR3: CASSDRSQVEAFF. DNA for the CDR3: TGCGCCAGCAGTGACAGGAGTCAGGTTGAAGCTTTCTTT.

This clonotype was picked up many times. The chain has TRBV19 and TRBJ1-1; D uncertain. Trimming removed 5 bases from V and 0 bases from J, with 7 bases in between. Germline V gene lookup returns CDR1 LNHDA and CDR2 SQIVND (reference sequence). The CDR3 has 13 residues. CDR3 sequence (DNA): TGTGCCAGTAGTGTTCAAATGAACACTGAAGCTTTCTTT. It is translated as CASSVQMNTEAFF.

As concerns this clonotype: Relative to the germline gene, one junction end is altered; a read error may explain this. The V gene is TRBV11-2, the J gene TRBJ2-2, with D tentatively TRBD2 (7 bases). CDR1 SGHAT and CDR2 FQNNGV come from the germline V gene. The CDR3 is 17 residues long. The CDR3 DNA sequence: TGTGCCAGCGGCTTTTTGTCCGGTGGGGGGGCCGCCGGGGAGCTGTTTTTT. As protein: CASGFLSGGGAAGELFF.

This clonotype has only a few counts. The J gene is TRBJ2-7, the V gene TRBV7-9, with 7 nucleotides matching TRBD1. This CDR3 is built from 16 residues. Germline V gene data show CDR1 as SEHNR and CDR2 as FQNEAQ (reference sequence). Trimming removed 5 bases from V and 0 bases from J; junction bases left unmatched: 10. This chain's CDR3 is CASSPRTGSSSYEQYF. DNA of the CDR3: TGTGCCAGCAGCCCCCGGACAGGATCCAGCTCCTACGAGCAGTACTTC.

To note about this clonotype: The junction differs from germline at one of its ends, possibly a read error. The V call is TRBV4-1, the J call TRBJ2-7, with D possibly called TRBD1 or TRBD2 (5 bases each). Germline CDR1 is MGHRA and CDR2 is YSYEKL. The CDR3 extends over 14 amino acids. Here the CDR3 reads CASSQASRGWERYF. The CDR3 nucleotides read TGCGCCAGCAGCCAAGCCTCTCGGGGCTGGGAGCGGTACTTC.